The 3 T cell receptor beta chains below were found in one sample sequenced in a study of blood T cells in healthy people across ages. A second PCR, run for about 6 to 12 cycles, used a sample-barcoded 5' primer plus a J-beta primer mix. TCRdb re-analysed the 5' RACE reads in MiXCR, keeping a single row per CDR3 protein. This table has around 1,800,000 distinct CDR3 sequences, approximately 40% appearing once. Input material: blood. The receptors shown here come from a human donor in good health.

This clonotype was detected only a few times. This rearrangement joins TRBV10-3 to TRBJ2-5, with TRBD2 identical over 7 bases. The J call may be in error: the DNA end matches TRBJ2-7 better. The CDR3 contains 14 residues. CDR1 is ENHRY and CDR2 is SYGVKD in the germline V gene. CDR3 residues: CAISDGGRTNEQYF. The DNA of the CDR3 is TGTGCCATCAGTGACGGGGGGAGGACTAACGAGCAGTACTTC.

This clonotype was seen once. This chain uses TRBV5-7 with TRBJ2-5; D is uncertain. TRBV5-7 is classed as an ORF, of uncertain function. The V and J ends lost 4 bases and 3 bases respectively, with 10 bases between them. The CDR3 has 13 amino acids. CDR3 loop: CASSMGSKETQYF. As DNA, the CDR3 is TGTGCCAGCAGCATGGGTTCGAAAGAGACCCAGTACTTC.

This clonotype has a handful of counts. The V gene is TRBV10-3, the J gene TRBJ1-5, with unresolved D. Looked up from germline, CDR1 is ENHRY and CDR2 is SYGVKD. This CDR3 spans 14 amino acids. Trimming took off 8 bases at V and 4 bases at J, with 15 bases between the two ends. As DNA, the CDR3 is TGTGCCATCGCCCCGGCGGGGTCTAATCAGCCCCAGCATTTT. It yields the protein CAIAPAGSNQPQHF.